The clone carrying this T cell receptor (beta chain) has a handful of counts. Its antigen is currently unknown. This sample was taken from a study of blood T cells in healthy people across ages. Study results and caveats: The fall in TCR beta diversity per million T cells was roughly linear with age.

The V end was cut by 5 bases, the J end by 10 bases, with 16 bases between. Germline-derived CDR1 and CDR2 are SNHLY and FYNNEI. The CDR3 has 13 amino acids. Through a sample-barcoded 5' primer and a J-beta primer mix, a second PCR was run for roughly 6 to 11 cycles. In TCRdb, the 5' RACE reads were re-called with MiXCR into one record per CDR3 protein. The sample lists about 640,000 distinct CDR3 sequences, 45% to 65% seen once, with over 35% in the top ten. The chain uses TRBV2 and TRBJ2-3; D uncertain. The source is a man in his 60s in good health. Sequenced material: blood. CDR3 sequence: CASSPSWAAAQYF. The CDR3 bases are TGTGCCAGCAGTCCTAGTTGGGCCGCAGCGCAGTATTTT. The full variable domain, rest sourced from reference TRBV2 and TRBJ2-3, is EPEVTQTPSHQVTQMGQEVILRCVPISNHLYFYWYRQILGQKVEFLVSFYNNEISEKSEIFDDQFSVERPDGSNFTLKIRSTKLEDSAMYFCASSPSWAAAQYFGPGTRLTVL.